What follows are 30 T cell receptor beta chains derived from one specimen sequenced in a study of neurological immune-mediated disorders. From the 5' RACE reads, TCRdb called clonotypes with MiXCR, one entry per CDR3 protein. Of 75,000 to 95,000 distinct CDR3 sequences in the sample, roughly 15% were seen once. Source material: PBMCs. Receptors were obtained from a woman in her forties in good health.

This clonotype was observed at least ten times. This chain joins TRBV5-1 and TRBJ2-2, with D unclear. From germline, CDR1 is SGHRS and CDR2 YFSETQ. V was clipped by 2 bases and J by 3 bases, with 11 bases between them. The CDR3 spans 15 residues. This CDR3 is CASSLQPADTGELFF. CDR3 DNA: TGCGCCAGCAGCTTACAGCCCGCGGACACCGGGGAGCTGTTTTTT.

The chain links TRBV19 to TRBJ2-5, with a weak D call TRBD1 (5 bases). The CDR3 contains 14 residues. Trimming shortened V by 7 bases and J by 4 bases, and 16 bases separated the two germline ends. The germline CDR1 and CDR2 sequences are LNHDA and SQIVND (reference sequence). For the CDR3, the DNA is TGTGCCAGTAAGAAATCAGGGCTTCGAGAGACCCAGTACTTC. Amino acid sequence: CASKKSGLRETQYF.

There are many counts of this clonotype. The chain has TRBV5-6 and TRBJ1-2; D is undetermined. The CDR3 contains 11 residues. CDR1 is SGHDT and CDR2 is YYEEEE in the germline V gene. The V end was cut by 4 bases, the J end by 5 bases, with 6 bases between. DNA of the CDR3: TGTGCCAGCAGCCGCGATTATGGCTACACCTTC. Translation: CASSRDYGYTF.

CDR3 loop: CASSTLPGQGYNEQFF. CDR3 bases: TGTGCCAGCAGCACCTTACCGGGACAGGGGTACAATGAGCAGTTCTTC. The chain is built from TRBV6-1 and TRBJ2-1; TRBD1 aligns across 10 bases. The CDR3 is 16 residues long. In germline, CDR1 is MNHNS, CDR2 SASEGT. After removal of 6 bases from V and 4 bases from J, the junction contained 9 bases not matched to a gene.

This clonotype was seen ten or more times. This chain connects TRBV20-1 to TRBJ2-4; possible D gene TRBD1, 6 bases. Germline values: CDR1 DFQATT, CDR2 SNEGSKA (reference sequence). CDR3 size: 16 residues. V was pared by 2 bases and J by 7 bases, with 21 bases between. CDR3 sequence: CSARQGIQIWGNIQYF. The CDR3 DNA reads TGCAGTGCTAGACAGGGGATCCAAATTTGGGGGAACATTCAGTACTTC.

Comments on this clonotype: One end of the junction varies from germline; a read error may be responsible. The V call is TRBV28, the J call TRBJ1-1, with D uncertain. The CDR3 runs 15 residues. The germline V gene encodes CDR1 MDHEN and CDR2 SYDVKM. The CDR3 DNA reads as TGTGCCAGCAGTTTACTACCAGCTACGAACACTGAATCTTTCTTT. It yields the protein CASSLLPATNTESFF.

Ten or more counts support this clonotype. CDR3 protein: CASSYTGSEEKLFF. DNA of the CDR3: TGTGCCAGCAGTTATACAGGGTCGGAGGAAAAACTGTTTTTT. The chain joins TRBV27 to TRBJ1-4, with a tentative D call TRBD1 (6 bases). This CDR3 contains 14 residues. V was trimmed by 4 bases and J by 8 bases, leaving 14 bases between them. Germline assignment: CDR1 MNHEY and CDR2 SMNVEV (reference sequence). The full variable domain, its missing parts supplied by reference TRBV27 and TRBJ1-4, is EAQVTQNPRYLITVTGKKLTVTCSQNMNHEYMSWYRQDPGLGLRQIYYSMNVEVTDKGDVPEGYKVSRKEKRNFPLILESPSPNQTSLYFCASSYTGSEEKLFFGSGTQLSVL.

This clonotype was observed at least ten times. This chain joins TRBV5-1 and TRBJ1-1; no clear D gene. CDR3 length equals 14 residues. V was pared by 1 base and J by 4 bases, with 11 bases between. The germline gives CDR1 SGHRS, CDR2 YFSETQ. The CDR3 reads CASSLILTGTEAFF. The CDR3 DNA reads TGCGCCAGCAGCTTGATCCTCACGGGCACTGAAGCTTTCTTT.

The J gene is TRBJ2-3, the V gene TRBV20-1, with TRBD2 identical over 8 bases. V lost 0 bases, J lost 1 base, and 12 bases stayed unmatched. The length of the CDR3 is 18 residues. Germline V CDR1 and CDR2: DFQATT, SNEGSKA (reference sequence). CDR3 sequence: CSARDLSSGSDRTDTQYF. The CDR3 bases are TGCAGTGCTAGAGATCTGTCTAGCGGGTCGGACCGCACAGATACGCAGTATTTT.

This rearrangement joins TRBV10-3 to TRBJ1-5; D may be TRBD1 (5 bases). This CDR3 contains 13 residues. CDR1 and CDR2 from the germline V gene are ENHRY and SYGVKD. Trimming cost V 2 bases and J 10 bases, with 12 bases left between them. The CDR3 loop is CAISEVQGGPQHF. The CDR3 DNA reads TGTGCCATCAGTGAGGTGCAGGGTGGTCCCCAGCATTTT.

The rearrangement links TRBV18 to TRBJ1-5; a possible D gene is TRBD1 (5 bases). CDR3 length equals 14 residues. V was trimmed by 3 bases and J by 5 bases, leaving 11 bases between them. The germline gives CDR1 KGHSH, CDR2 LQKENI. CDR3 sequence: CASSPVQADQPQHF. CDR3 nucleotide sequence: TGTGCCAGCTCACCGGTACAGGCCGATCAGCCCCAGCATTTT.

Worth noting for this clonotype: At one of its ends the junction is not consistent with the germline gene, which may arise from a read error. CDR3 in amino acids: CACSFSLLGQGLNTEAFF. In nucleotides, the CDR3 is TGTGCCTGCAGTTTCAGTCTGTTGGGACAGGGTCTGAACACTGAAGCTTTCTTT. The rearrangement links TRBV27 to TRBJ1-1; 9 nucleotides align to TRBD1. Germline CDR1 MNHEY, CDR2 SMNVEV (reference sequence). The CDR3 has 18 amino acids.

The CDR3 DNA is TGTGCCAGCAGCTTAGGGACTAGCGGGGGGCTGATTCAGTACTTC. Its protein product is CASSLGTSGGLIQYF. This chain connects TRBV7-2 to TRBJ2-4; TRBD2 matches 14 bases. Germline V gene data show CDR1 as SGHTA and CDR2 as FQGNSA. The ends lost 1 base at V and 10 bases at J; junction bases unmatched: 3. The CDR3 contains 15 residues.

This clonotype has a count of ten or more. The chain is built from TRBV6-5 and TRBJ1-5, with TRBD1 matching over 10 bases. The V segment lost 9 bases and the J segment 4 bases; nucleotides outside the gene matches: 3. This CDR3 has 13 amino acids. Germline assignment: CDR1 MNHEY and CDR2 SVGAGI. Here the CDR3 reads CARTGGLNQPQHF. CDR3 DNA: TGTGCCAGGACAGGGGGCTTGAATCAGCCCCAGCATTTT.

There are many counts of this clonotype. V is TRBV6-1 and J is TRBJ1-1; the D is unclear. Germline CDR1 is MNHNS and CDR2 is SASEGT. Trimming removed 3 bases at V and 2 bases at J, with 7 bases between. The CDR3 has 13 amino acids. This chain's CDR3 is CASSETYNTEAFF. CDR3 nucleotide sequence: TGTGCCAGCAGTGAGACATATAACACTGAAGCTTTCTTT.

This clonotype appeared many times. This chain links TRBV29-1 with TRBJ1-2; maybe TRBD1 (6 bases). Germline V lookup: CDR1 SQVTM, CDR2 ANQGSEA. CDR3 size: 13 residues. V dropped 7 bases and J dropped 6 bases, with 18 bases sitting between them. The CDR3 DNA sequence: TGCAGCGCCGACGCCGGACAGCTTCATGGCTACACCTTC. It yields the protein CSADAGQLHGYTF.

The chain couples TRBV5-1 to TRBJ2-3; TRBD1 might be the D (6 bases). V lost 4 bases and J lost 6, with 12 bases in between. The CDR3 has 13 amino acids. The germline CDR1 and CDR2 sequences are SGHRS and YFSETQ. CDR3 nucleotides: TGCGCCAGCAGCCAAACAGGGCCTGATACGCAGTATTTT. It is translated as CASSQTGPDTQYF.

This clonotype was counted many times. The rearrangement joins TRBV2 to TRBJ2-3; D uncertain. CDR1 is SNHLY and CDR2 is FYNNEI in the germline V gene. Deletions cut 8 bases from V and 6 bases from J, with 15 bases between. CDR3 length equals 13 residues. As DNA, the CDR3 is TGTGCCAGCGTTGCCCGGACCCGGGATACGCAGTATTTT. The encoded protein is CASVARTRDTQYF.

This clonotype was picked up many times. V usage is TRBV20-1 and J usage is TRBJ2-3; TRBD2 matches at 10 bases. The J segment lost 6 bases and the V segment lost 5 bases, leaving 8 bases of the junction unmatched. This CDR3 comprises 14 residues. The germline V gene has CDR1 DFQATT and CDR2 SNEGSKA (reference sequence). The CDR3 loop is CSAPTSGSRDTQYF. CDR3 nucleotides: TGCAGTGCTCCGACTAGCGGGTCTCGGGATACGCAGTATTTT.

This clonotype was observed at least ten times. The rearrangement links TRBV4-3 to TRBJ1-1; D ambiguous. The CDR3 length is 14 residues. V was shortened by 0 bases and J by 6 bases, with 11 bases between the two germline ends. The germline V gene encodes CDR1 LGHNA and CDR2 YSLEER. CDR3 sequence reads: CASSQDGRTSEAFF. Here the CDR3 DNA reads TGCGCCAGCAGCCAAGATGGTAGGACTTCTGAAGCTTTCTTT.

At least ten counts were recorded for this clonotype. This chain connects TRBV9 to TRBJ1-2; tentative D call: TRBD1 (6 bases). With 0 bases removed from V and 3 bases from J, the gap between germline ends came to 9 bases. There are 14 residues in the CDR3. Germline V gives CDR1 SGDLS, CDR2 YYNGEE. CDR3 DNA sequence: TGTGCCAGCAGCGTAGAGCCAGGGGACTATGGCTACACCTTC. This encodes CASSVEPGDYGYTF.

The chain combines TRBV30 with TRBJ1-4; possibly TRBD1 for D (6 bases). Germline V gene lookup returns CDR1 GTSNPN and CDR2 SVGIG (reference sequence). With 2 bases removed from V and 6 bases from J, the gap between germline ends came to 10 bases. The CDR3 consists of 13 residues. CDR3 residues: CAWSKQGDEKLFF. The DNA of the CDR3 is TGTGCCTGGAGTAAACAGGGAGATGAAAAACTGTTTTTT.

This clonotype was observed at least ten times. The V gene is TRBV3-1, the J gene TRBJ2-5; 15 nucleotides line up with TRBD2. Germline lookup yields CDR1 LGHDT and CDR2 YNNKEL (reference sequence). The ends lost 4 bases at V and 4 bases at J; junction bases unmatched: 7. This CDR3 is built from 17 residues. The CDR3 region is CASSRGLAGGQGETQYF. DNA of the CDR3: TGTGCCAGCAGCCGAGGACTAGCGGGGGGGCAAGGAGAGACCCAGTACTTC.

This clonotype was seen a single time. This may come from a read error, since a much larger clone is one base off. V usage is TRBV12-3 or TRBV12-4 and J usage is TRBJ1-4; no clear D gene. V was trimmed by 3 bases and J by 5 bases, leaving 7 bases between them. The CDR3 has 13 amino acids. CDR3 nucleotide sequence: TGTGCCAGCAGTTTGTCCATGAATGAAAAACTGTTTTTT. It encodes CASSLSMNEKLFF.

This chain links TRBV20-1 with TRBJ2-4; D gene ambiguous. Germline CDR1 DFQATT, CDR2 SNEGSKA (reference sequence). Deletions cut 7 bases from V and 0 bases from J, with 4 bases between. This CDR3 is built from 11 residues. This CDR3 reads CSGIAKNIQYF. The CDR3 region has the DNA TGCAGTGGAATAGCCAAAAACATTCAGTACTTC.

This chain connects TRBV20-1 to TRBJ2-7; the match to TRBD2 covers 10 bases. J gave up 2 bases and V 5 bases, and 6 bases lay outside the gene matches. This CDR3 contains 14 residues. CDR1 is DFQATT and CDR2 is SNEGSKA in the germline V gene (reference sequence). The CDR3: CSALRTSGTYEQYF. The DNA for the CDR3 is TGCAGTGCTCTCAGGACTAGCGGAACCTACGAGCAGTACTTC.

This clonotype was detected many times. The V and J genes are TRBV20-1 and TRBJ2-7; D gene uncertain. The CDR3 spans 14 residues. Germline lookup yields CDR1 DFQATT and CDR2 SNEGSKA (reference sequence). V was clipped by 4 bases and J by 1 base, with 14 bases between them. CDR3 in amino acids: CSAISPQSSYEQYF. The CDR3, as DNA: TGCAGTGCTATCTCCCCACAGAGTTCCTACGAGCAGTACTTC.

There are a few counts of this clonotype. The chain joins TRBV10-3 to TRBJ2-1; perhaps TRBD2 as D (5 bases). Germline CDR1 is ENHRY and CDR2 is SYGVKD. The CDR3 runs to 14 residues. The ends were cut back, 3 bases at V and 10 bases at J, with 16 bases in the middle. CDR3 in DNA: TGTGCCATCAGTGACCCCAAGGACTCTTACGAGCAGTTCTTC. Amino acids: CAISDPKDSYEQFF.

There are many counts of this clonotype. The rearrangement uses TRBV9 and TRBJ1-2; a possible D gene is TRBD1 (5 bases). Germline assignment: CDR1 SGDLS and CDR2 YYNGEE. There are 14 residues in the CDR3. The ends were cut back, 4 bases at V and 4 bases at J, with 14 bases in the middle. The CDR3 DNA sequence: TGTGCCAGCAGCAACCCGGGACTCCTCTATGGCTACACCTTC. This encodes CASSNPGLLYGYTF. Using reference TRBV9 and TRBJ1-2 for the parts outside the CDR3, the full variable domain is DSGVTQTPKHLITATGQRVTLRCSPRSGDLSVYWYQQSLDQGLQFLIQYYNGEERAKGNILERFSAQQFPDLHSELNLSSLELGDSALYFCASSNPGLLYGYTFGSGTRLTVV.

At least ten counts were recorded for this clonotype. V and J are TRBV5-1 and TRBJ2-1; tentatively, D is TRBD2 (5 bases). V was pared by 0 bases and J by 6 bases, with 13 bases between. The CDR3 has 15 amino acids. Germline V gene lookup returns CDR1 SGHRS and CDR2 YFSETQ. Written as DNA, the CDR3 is TGCGCCAGCAGCTTGGGGGCCAGCGGAGGCAATGAGCAGTTCTTC. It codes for CASSLGASGGNEQFF.